This TCR beta chain came from a study of T cell responses to AZD1222 COVID-19 vaccine. Study findings and constraints: Mostly white British, mostly female donors; authors suggested clonal diversity may be underestimated. Repertoires were collected only later (after the peak T cell response had occurred).

Libraries were prepared by immunoSEQ multiplex PCR; TCRdb keeps only in-frame clonotypes and omits some of them. The table records about 150,000 clones, about nine tenths of them present only once. This CDR3 comprises 16 residues. Germline lookup yields CDR1 SNHLY and CDR2 FYNNEI. The junction had 8 bases not matched to a gene; V was cut back by 4 bases and J by 0 bases. On this clone: The target antigen is unknown.

The material sequenced was peripheral blood, taken 28 days after the second AZD1222 dose. This receptor was taken from an adult who received the AZD1222 COVID-19 vaccine. The V gene is TRBV2, the J gene TRBJ2-7; 8 positions match TRBD2. CDR3 DNA sequence: TGTGCCAGCAGTGTAACTAGCGGCCAGAGCTCCTACGAGCAGTACTTC. Translated, it gives CASSVTSGQSSYEQYF.